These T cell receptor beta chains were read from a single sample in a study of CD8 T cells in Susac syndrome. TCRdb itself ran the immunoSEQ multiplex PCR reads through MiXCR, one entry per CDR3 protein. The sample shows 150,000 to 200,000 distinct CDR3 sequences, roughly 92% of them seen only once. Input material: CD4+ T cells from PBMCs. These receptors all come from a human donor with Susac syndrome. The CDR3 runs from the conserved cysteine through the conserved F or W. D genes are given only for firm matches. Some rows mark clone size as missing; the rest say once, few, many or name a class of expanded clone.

TGTGCCAGCACTCTTCAGGACAGCCCCAATCAGCCCCAGCATTTT,CASTLQDSPNQPQHF,NA,TRBV12-3/TRBV12-4,TRBJ1-5,NA
TGCAGCGTTGAAGGACGAACTAATAGCAATCAGCCCCAGCATTTT,CSVEGRTNSNQPQHF,NA,TRBV29-1,TRBJ1-5,NA
TGCAGTGCTAGGAGACTGGGGCAGTTGCTTTATAGCAATCAGCCCCAGCATTTT,CSARRLGQLLYSNQPQHF,NA,TRBV20-1,TRBJ1-5,NA
TGTGCCAGCAGCCCGACAGGGGCGTCGGAGACCCAGTACTTC,CASSPTGASETQYF,TRBD1,TRBV9,TRBJ2-5,NA
TGTGCCAGCAGCTTAGGCACAGCGGGGGGGGCCTACGAGCAGTACTTC,CASSLGTAGGAYEQYF,TRBD2,TRBV7-2,TRBJ2-7,NA
TGCAGCGCCTGCCGGGACAGGGGTTTCGATGAGCAGTTCTTC,CSACRDRGFDEQFF,TRBD1,TRBV29-1,TRBJ2-1,NA
TGTGCCAGCAGTCCTCAGGAGCTCATGAACACTGAAGCTTTCTTT,CASSPQELMNTEAFF,NA,TRBV12-3/TRBV12-4,TRBJ1-1,NA
TGTGCCAGCAGTCTGGTGCAGTACGAGCAGTACTTC,CASSLVQYEQYF,NA,TRBV12-3/TRBV12-4,TRBJ2-7,NA
TGTGCCAGCAGTGAAGCGCTTTCTGGCTACAATGAGCAGTTCTTC,CASSEALSGYNEQFF,NA,TRBV2,TRBJ2-1,NA
TGTGCCAGCAGTTTTTATTCGAACACTGAAGCTTTCTTT,CASSFYSNTEAFF,NA,TRBV12-3/TRBV12-4,TRBJ1-1,NA
TGTGCCAGCAGGGGTGGGACCGGGACACTAAACACTGAAGCTTTCTTT,CASRGGTGTLNTEAFF,NA,TRBV6-1,TRBJ1-1,NA
TGTGCCAGCAGGGGGCTAGCGGGGTCGGAGACCCAGTACTTC,CASRGLAGSETQYF,TRBD2,TRBV6-1,TRBJ2-5,NA
TGTGCCAGCCGCCCGGGTGGAGGAAAACTGTTTTTT,CASRPGGGKLFF,NA,TRBV6-5,TRBJ1-4,NA
TGTGCCAGCAGTGGATATAGCGGGGGTCGCACAGATACGCAGTATTTT,CASSGYSGGRTDTQYF,TRBD2,TRBV12-3/TRBV12-4,TRBJ2-3,NA
TGTGCCAGTACGCCTCGGGGTCATCAAGAGACCCAGTACTTC,CASTPRGHQETQYF,NA,TRBV19,TRBJ2-5,NA
TGCAGTGCCACCCAGGGGAGCCTCGGGGAGACCCAGTACTTC,CSATQGSLGETQYF,NA,TRBV20-1,TRBJ2-5,NA
TGCAGCGTTGAAGATTTCGCAGGGTTTCCAATGAACACTGAAGCTTTCTTT,CSVEDFAGFPMNTEAFF,NA,TRBV29-1,TRBJ1-1,NA
TGTGCCAGCAGCAAAGCCAGAACCGGCCTTGTTGAGCAGTTCTTC,CASSKARTGLVEQFF,NA,TRBV7-2,TRBJ2-1,NA
TGTGCCAGCAGCAGTAAGTCTGGCTACACCTTC,CASSSKSGYTF,NA,TRBV3-1,TRBJ1-2,NA
TGTGCCACCAGTCCAGACAGTCGGAACTATGGCTACACCTTC,CATSPDSRNYGYTF,NA,TRBV24-1,TRBJ1-2,NA
TGCAGCGTTGAAGAGTTACTGGTCCGAAACACCATATATTTT,CSVEELLVRNTIYF,NA,TRBV29-1,TRBJ1-3,once
TGCGCCAGCAGCGCGGGACTAGCGGGACAAGAGACCCAGTACTTC,CASSAGLAGQETQYF,TRBD2,TRBV5-1,TRBJ2-5,NA
TGTGCCAGCAGCCAACGGCTAGCGGGGGGTAATGAGCAGTTCTTC,CASSQRLAGGNEQFF,TRBD2,TRBV14,TRBJ2-1,NA
TGCAGTGCCAAGGGGGCGGGGGCCAACGTCCTGACTTTC,CSAKGAGANVLTF,TRBD1,TRBV20-1,TRBJ2-6,NA
TGTGCCAGCAGCAAAGATATGAACACTGAAGCTTTCTTT,CASSKDMNTEAFF,NA,TRBV4-2,TRBJ1-1,NA
TGTGCCAGCAGCGTAGAGGGGCACCGCTCGAATGAGCAGTTCTTC,CASSVEGHRSNEQFF,NA,TRBV9,TRBJ2-1,NA
TGCAGTGCACGAATTAGCGGGGGGGCGCGCGAGCAGTACTTC,CSARISGGAREQYF,TRBD2,TRBV20-1,TRBJ2-7,NA
TGCGCCAGCAGCTTAGGCAGCGGGGGAAGTGAAGATACGCAGTATTTT,CASSLGSGGSEDTQYF,TRBD2,TRBV5-1,TRBJ2-3,once
TGTGCCAGCAGCCCCCAGGGTTACGAGCAGTACTTC,CASSPQGYEQYF,NA,TRBV2,TRBJ2-7,NA
TGTGCCAGCAGCTTAGCTCTACAGTCCTACCAAGAGACCCAGTACTTC,CASSLALQSYQETQYF,NA,TRBV7-2,TRBJ2-5,NA
TGTGCCGCCGCCCGGGGGGGGTCCTACGAGCAGTACTTC,CAAARGGSYEQYF,TRBD2,TRBV6-5,TRBJ2-7,NA
TGTGCCAGCAGTACGGACAGGGGTAATTCACCCCTCCACTTT,CASSTDRGNSPLHF,TRBD1,TRBV28,TRBJ1-6,once
TGTGCCAGCAGACGACTAGCGGAAGAGCAGTTCTTC,CASRRLAEEQFF,TRBD2,TRBV6-2/TRBV6-3,TRBJ2-1,NA
TGCAGTGCTAGGTTGGCAGGTAAATCGAACACTGAAGCTTTCTTT,CSARLAGKSNTEAFF,NA,TRBV20-1,TRBJ1-1,NA
TGTGCCAGCAGTGAATTTCGGGCAGGGGGAAGGCAGCCCCAGCATTTT,CASSEFRAGGRQPQHF,TRBD1,TRBV6-1,TRBJ1-5,NA
TGTGCCAGCAGCCCGACGACAGGAGTCTATGGCTACACCTTC,CASSPTTGVYGYTF,NA,TRBV11-2,TRBJ1-2,NA
TGTGCCAGCAGCCCACTCTTGATTAGCGGGGGGTACAATGAGCAGTTCTTC,CASSPLLISGGYNEQFF,TRBD2,TRBV3-1,TRBJ2-1,NA
TGCGCCACCTACCCTTTCGGCGAAAACATTCAGTACTTC,CATYPFGENIQYF,NA,TRBV5-1,TRBJ2-4,NA
TGTGCCAGCAGCCAAGAGCGGGGGAGCTCCTACAATGAGCAGTTCTTC,CASSQERGSSYNEQFF,TRBD2,TRBV4-2,TRBJ2-1,NA
TGCAGTGCTCAAAATTACAGGGGTGAGCAGTACTTC,CSAQNYRGEQYF,TRBD1,TRBV20-1,TRBJ2-7,NA
TGCAGTGCTAGGATGTCGGGCTCGAGCCACGAGCAGTACTTC,CSARMSGSSHEQYF,NA,TRBV20-1,TRBJ2-7,NA
TGCGCCAGCAGCTTGGATTCTGAAGCTTTCTTT,CASSLDSEAFF,NA,TRBV5-1,TRBJ1-1,NA
TGCAGTGCTAGAGACCTGGGAACTAGCTTTAGTTACAATGAGCAGTTCTTC,CSARDLGTSFSYNEQFF,NA,TRBV20-1,TRBJ2-1,NA
TGCAGCGCCCGACCGGGACCCGGCCCCATAGATGGCTACACCTTC,CSARPGPGPIDGYTF,NA,TRBV29-1,TRBJ1-2,NA
TGCAGTGCCGAGCAGAGCTTATCGGAAAAACTGTTTTTT,CSAEQSLSEKLFF,NA,TRBV20-1,TRBJ1-4,NA
TGTGCCAGCAGCATCAGCGGGGTGACAGATACGCAGTATTTT,CASSISGVTDTQYF,TRBD2,TRBV12-3/TRBV12-4,TRBJ2-3,NA
TGTGCCAGCTCCGTAGTCGGGGGCCGCTCCTACGAGCAGTACTTC,CASSVVGGRSYEQYF,NA,TRBV18,TRBJ2-7,NA
TGTGCCAGCAGCCGGGACAACAACTATGGCTACACCTTC,CASSRDNNYGYTF,NA,TRBV5-4,TRBJ1-2,few
TGCAGCGTTGTAAGGACGGCTAGCTCCTACGAGCAGTACTTC,CSVVRTASSYEQYF,NA,TRBV29-1,TRBJ2-7,NA
TGTGCCATCCGGGGGCCCCGGAGGATCAGGTTGGGCTACGAGCAGTACTTC,CAIRGPRRIRLGYEQYF,NA,TRBV12-3/TRBV12-4,TRBJ2-7,NA
TGTGCCAGCAGCCATCCGGGACTAGCGAGTACCGGGGAGCTGTTTTTT,CASSHPGLASTGELFF,TRBD2,TRBV14,TRBJ2-2,NA
TGCAGCGACAATCAGCCCCAGCATTTT,CSDNQPQHF,NA,TRBV29-1,TRBJ1-5,NA
TGTGCCAGCAGCCACGGATCAACTAATGAAAAACTGTTTTTT,CASSHGSTNEKLFF,NA,TRBV3-1,TRBJ1-4,NA
TGTGCCAGCACCAGGGGTCTTTCTTATAATTCACCCCTCCACTTT,CASTRGLSYNSPLHF,NA,TRBV6-5,TRBJ1-6,NA
TGTGCCTGGAGTCCGACAGGGAAGGCCGCAGGCTACACCTTC,CAWSPTGKAAGYTF,TRBD1,TRBV30,TRBJ1-2,NA
TGCGCCAGCAGCCAAACGGGACAGTCACTCTATGGCTACACCTTC,CASSQTGQSLYGYTF,TRBD1,TRBV4-3,TRBJ1-2,NA
TGTGCCAGCAGCGAATGGACTAGCGGGTACACAGATACGCAGTATTTT,CASSEWTSGYTDTQYF,TRBD2,TRBV2,TRBJ2-3,NA
TGCAGTGCTAGCTGGGACAGGACCCAAGAGACCCAGTACTTC,CSASWDRTQETQYF,TRBD1,TRBV20-1,TRBJ2-5,NA
TGTGCCAGCAGGGGCGGGGGGCGTTACAATGAGCAGTTCTTC,CASRGGGRYNEQFF,TRBD2,TRBV6-2/TRBV6-3,TRBJ2-1,NA